The rows below give T cell receptor beta chains drawn from one sample of a study of blood T cells in healthy people across ages. TCRdb reprocessed the 5' RACE reads via MiXCR and lists one record per CDR3 protein. Counted here are more than 1 million distinct CDR3 sequences, 45% occurring once; the ten biggest clones make up about 20%. Sequencing was performed on blood. The receptor source for this set is a woman in her sixties in good health. Both conserved end residues are part of each CDR3. The D gene is left open where the match is weak. Part of the rows lack a size; the others show once, few, many or a class for expanded clones.

d_gene	v_gene	j_gene	abundance	CDR3aa	CDR3nt
TRBD2	TRBV20-1	TRBJ2-7	-	CSAGRAGSLYEQYF	TGCAGTGCTGGGAGGGCGGGTTCTCTCTACGAGCAGTACTTC
TRBD2	TRBV15	TRBJ2-1	few	CATSRDLLGLAGSTGANEQFF	TGTGCCACCAGCAGAGATTTGTTAGGGCTAGCGGGGTCCACGGGGGCCAATGAGCAGTTCTTC
-	TRBV10-1	TRBJ2-7	-	CASSESADEQYF	TGCGCCAGCAGTGAGTCGGCGGACGAGCAGTACTTC
TRBD1	TRBV2	TRBJ2-7	-	CASSWDRAGSYEQYF	TGTGCCAGCAGCTGGGACAGGGCAGGCTCCTACGAGCAGTACTTC
-	TRBV27	TRBJ2-5	few	CASSLLFHETQYF	TGTGCCAGCAGTTTGTTGTTTCATGAGACCCAGTACTTC
-	TRBV7-9	TRBJ2-1	-	CASTTSRGGVNEQFF	TGTGCCAGCACCACTTCGAGGGGCGGGGTTAATGAGCAGTTCTTC
TRBD2	TRBV4-1	TRBJ2-5	few	CASSRQREGLETQYF	TGCGCCAGCAGCCGCCAGCGGGAGGGCCTCGAGACCCAGTACTTC
-	TRBV24-1	TRBJ2-5	-	CATSVETQETQYF	TGTGCCACCAGTGTGGAAACCCAAGAGACCCAGTACTTC
-	TRBV6-6	TRBJ2-1	many	CASGGTYNEQFF	TGTGCCAGCGGGGGAACCTACAATGAGCAGTTCTTC
TRBD1	TRBV27	TRBJ1-2	-	CASRTGMDGYTF	TGTGCCAGCAGGACAGGGATGGACGGCTACACCTTC
-	TRBV6-6	TRBJ1-2	few	CASSYSRQTNYGYTF	TGTGCCAGCAGTTACTCGAGACAGACTAACTATGGCTACACCTTC
TRBD2	TRBV12-3/TRBV12-4	TRBJ2-3	-	CASSFVGGPRDTQYF	TGTGCCAGCAGTTTCGTGGGAGGGCCTCGGGATACGCAGTATTTT
-	TRBV2	TRBJ1-6	-	CASTIGRGVSPLHF	TGTGCCAGCACCATTGGCAGGGGAGTTTCACCCCTCCACTTT
TRBD1	TRBV6-1	TRBJ2-7	-	CASSRTGDFYEQYF	TGTGCCAGCAGTAGGACAGGAGATTTCTACGAGCAGTACTTC
-	TRBV6-1	TRBJ1-5	few	CASSEISYQPQHF	TGTGCCAGCAGTGAAATAAGTTATCAGCCCCAGCATTTT
-	TRBV6-1	TRBJ2-7	-	CASSEFKQGPYEQYF	TGTGCCAGCAGTGAATTTAAACAGGGCCCCTACGAGCAGTACTTC
TRBD2	TRBV12-3/TRBV12-4	TRBJ2-3	-	CASRSGGTLGADTQYF	TGTGCCAGCAGATCCGGGGGGACCCTAGGCGCAGATACGCAGTATTTT
TRBD2	TRBV20-1	TRBJ2-1	few	CSARGWREGFEQFF	TGCAGTGCTAGGGGCTGGCGGGAGGGCTTTGAGCAGTTCTTC
-	TRBV5-1	TRBJ2-7	few	CASSFRDTLYEQYF	TGCGCCAGCAGCTTCCGGGACACCCTTTACGAGCAGTACTTC
TRBD2	TRBV6-1	TRBJ2-7	once	CASSEQVAGGSNSYEQYF	TGTGCCAGCAGTGAACAAGTAGCGGGAGGTTCTAACTCCTACGAGCAGTACTTC
TRBD1	TRBV10-3	TRBJ1-1	few	CAISGRQGRLNTEAFF	TGTGCCATCAGTGGCCGACAGGGGCGGTTGAACACTGAAGCTTTCTTT
TRBD1	TRBV6-5	TRBJ1-2	-	CASSYYRGPTYGYTF	TGTGCCAGCAGTTACTACAGGGGACCCACTTATGGCTACACCTTC
TRBD2	TRBV20-1	TRBJ2-7	-	CSAKFSGSVSGQYF	TGCAGTGCCAAGTTTAGCGGGAGCGTAAGTGGGCAGTACTTC
-	TRBV3-1	TRBJ1-5	-	CASSQEGSNQPQHF	TGTGCCAGCAGCCAGGAGGGAAGCAATCAGCCCCAGCATTTT
-	TRBV27	TRBJ2-4	few	CASSLSGSRATKNIQYF	TGTGCCAGCAGTTTATCAGGGTCCAGGGCAACCAAAAACATTCAGTACTTC
-	TRBV29-1	TRBJ1-1	few	CSVVPFRQGRWARTEAFF	TGCAGCGTTGTGCCTTTCCGTCAGGGAAGGTGGGCGCGCACTGAAGCTTTCTTT
TRBD1	TRBV28	TRBJ2-3	many	CASSSADREDTQYF	TGTGCCAGCAGTTCCGCCGACAGGGAAGATACGCAGTATTTT
-	TRBV2	TRBJ1-2	-	CASSSDPGTGYTF	TGTGCCAGCAGTTCGGACCCAGGGACTGGCTACACCTTC
-	TRBV28	TRBJ1-6	-	CASSLPAGPNSPLHF	TGTGCCAGCAGTTTACCCGCAGGGCCTAATTCACCCCTCCACTTT
-	TRBV20-1	TRBJ1-1	-	CSAIGRGDREAFF	TGCAGTGCTATCGGGCGGGGCGATAGGGAAGCTTTCTTT
-	TRBV3-1	TRBJ1-2	-	CASSQGSGGGYTF	TGTGCCAGCAGCCAAGGGTCCGGCGGAGGCTACACCTTC
-	TRBV6-1	TRBJ1-5	-	CASSEGSRQPQHF	TGTGCCAGCAGTGAAGGGTCCCGTCAGCCCCAGCATTTT
-	TRBV10-3	TRBJ2-1	few	CATSAGGQGQFF	TGTGCCACCAGCGCGGGGGGACAGGGGCAGTTCTTC
-	TRBV29-1	TRBJ2-1	-	CSVGRGANDEQFF	TGCAGCGTTGGCCGGGGGGCTAACGATGAGCAGTTCTTC